The next 23 T cell receptor beta chains were all read from a single sample in a study of graft-versus-host responses after intestinal transplantation. Repertoires were generated with immunoSEQ multiplex PCR, while TCRdb's copy carries only in-frame clones and drops some. The repertoire holds about 45,000 clones, with roughly 90% as singletons. The sample was PBMCs, taken 524 days after transplant. These receptors were taken from a human patient who received an intestinal transplant, so some T cells may come from the graft donor.

CDR3 residues: CASSQDPAMNYGYTF. CDR3 coding DNA: TGCGCCAGCAGCCAAGATCCAGCAATGAACTATGGCTACACCTTC. The chain carries TRBV4-3 and TRBJ1-2; D unresolved. CDR1 is LGHNA and CDR2 is YSLEER in the germline V gene. The CDR3 is made up of 15 amino acids. V shed 0 bases and J shed 2 bases, with 10 bases lying between them.

This sequence joins TRBV14 and TRBJ1-3; no definite D call. V lost 0 bases to trimming and J lost 0 bases, with 12 bases between them. Germline V lookup: CDR1 SGHDN, CDR2 FVKESK. The CDR3 runs 17 residues. This chain's CDR3 is CASSQEKSGSSGNTIYF. The DNA of the CDR3 is TGTGCCAGCAGCCAAGAAAAGAGCGGGTCCTCTGGAAACACCATATATTTT. The entire variable domain, with the rest obtained from reference TRBV14 and TRBJ1-3, is as follows: EAGVTQFPSHSVIEKGQTVTLRCDPISGHDNLYWYRRVMGKEIKFLLHFVKESKQDESGMPNNRFLAERTGGTYSTLKVQPAELEDSGVYFCASSQEKSGSSGNTIYFGEGSWLTVV.

The V and J genes are TRBV5-6 and TRBJ2-1; D may match TRBD1 or TRBD2 (5 bases each). CDR1 is SGHDT, CDR2 YYEEEE, per germline. Between the trimmed V and J ends, which lost 0 bases and 2 bases, there was a span of 9 bases. The CDR3 consists of 15 residues. The CDR3 sequence is CASSLGQGPYNEQFF. DNA of the CDR3: TGTGCCAGCAGCTTGGGGCAGGGACCCTACAATGAGCAGTTCTTC.

This chain links TRBV5-6 with TRBJ2-7; D ambiguous. The CDR3 covers 12 residues. Between the trimmed V and J ends, which lost 4 bases and 0 bases, there was a span of 5 bases. Germline CDR1 and CDR2: SGHDT and YYEEEE. CDR3 coding DNA: TGTGCCAGCAGCGGGCGCTCCTACGAGCAGTACTTC. Its translation: CASSGRSYEQYF. Full variable domain (rest looked up from reference TRBV5-6 and TRBJ2-7): DAGVTQSPTHLIKTRGQQVTLRCSPKSGHDTVSWYQQALGQGPQFIFQYYEEEERQRGNFPDRFSGHQFPNYSSELNVNALLLGDSALYLCASSGRSYEQYFGPGTRLTVT.

The count of this clone is one. The chain couples TRBV27 to TRBJ2-3; TRBD1 matches at 9 bases. Unmatched junction bases numbered 1, after V lost 5 bases and J lost 1 base. This CDR3 has 14 residues. Looked up from germline, CDR1 is MNHEY and CDR2 is SMNVEV (reference sequence). CDR3 nucleotides: TGTGCCAGCAGTCGGGACAGGGGCACAGATACGCAGTATTTT. It yields the protein CASSRDRGTDTQYF.

The chain links TRBV7-9 to TRBJ1-1; D not certain. This CDR3 spans 12 amino acids. Germline V lookup: CDR1 SEHNR, CDR2 FQNEAQ (reference sequence). Trimming left V 3 bases short and J 1 base short, with 3 bases between. CDR3 bases: TGTGCCAGCAGCTTCGGGAACACTGAAGCTTTCTTT. This codes for CASSFGNTEAFF.

The chain has TRBV27 and TRBJ2-5; no clear D. From germline, CDR1 is MNHEY and CDR2 SMNVEV (reference sequence). The CDR3 totals 13 residues. Deletions cut 3 bases from V and 5 bases from J, with 10 bases between. The CDR3 spells CASSFYLGETQYF. The CDR3 DNA is TGTGCCAGCAGTTTTTACCTCGGGGAGACCCAGTACTTC.

The gene calls are TRBV4-1 and TRBJ2-5; no clear D. The CDR3 is made up of 13 amino acids. Germline V gene data show CDR1 as MGHRA and CDR2 as YSYEKL. V lost 1 base and J lost 5, with 8 bases in between. In DNA form, the CDR3 reads TGCGCCAGCAGCCAAGTAGTTTGGGAGACCCAGTACTTC. It is translated as CASSQVVWETQYF.

Points on this clone: One junction end disagrees with the germline gene, perhaps due to a read error. The chain employs TRBV27 and TRBJ1-4; 8 nucleotides match TRBD1. The CDR3 loop spans 16 amino acids. Germline values: CDR1 MNHEY, CDR2 SMNVEV (reference sequence). CDR3 in DNA: TGTGCCGGCAGTTTCAAAGGACAGGGTTCTCATGAAAAACTGTTTTTT. It specifies CAGSFKGQGSHEKLFF.

This clone was seen a few times. The chain recombines TRBV7-3 with TRBJ2-3, with D possibly matching TRBD2 (6 bases). The CDR3 runs 14 residues. The germline CDR1 and CDR2 sequences are SGHTA and FQGTGA. The germline V and J ends were trimmed by 1 base and 8 bases, with 13 bases remaining between them. The DNA for the CDR3 is TGTGCCAGCAGCTTAAGCACTAGCTTATCTACGCAGTATTTT. Its protein product is CASSLSTSLSTQYF.

This chain joins TRBV4-2 and TRBJ1-3; D is undetermined. Deletions cut 8 bases from V and 0 bases from J, with 8 bases between. The CDR3 loop spans 13 amino acids. Germline V gene lookup returns CDR1 LGHNA and CDR2 YNFKEQ. CDR3 in amino acids: CASGMSSGNTIYF. The CDR3 DNA reads as TGTGCCAGCGGTATGAGCTCTGGAAACACCATATATTTT.

This sequence joins TRBV25-1 and TRBJ1-3; TRBD1 matches 8 bases. Germline-derived CDR1 and CDR2 are MGHDK and SYGVNS. CDR3 length: 14 amino acids. The V and J ends lost 7 bases and 1 base, in that order; junction bases with no gene match: 3. The CDR3 region has the DNA TGTGCCAGCATGCGGACAGGGTCTGGAAACACCATATATTTT. Residues: CASMRTGSGNTIYF.

V usage is TRBV9 and J usage is TRBJ2-1; TRBD2 matches at 8 bases. V dropped 3 bases and J dropped 0; count of bases not matched to a gene: 5. This CDR3 is 16 amino acids long. Germline lookup yields CDR1 SGDLS and CDR2 YYNGEE. CDR3 amino acids: CASSAGGDHSYNEQFF. DNA for the CDR3: TGTGCCAGCAGCGCCGGGGGGGATCACTCCTACAATGAGCAGTTCTTC.

The chain recombines TRBV10-1 with TRBJ2-3; 11 nucleotides line up with TRBD2. V shed 10 bases, J shed 0 bases, and the junction held 24 bases outside the gene matches. Germline CDR1 is WNHNN and CDR2 is SYGVQD (reference sequence). CDR3 length equals 21 residues. This CDR3 is CAMRASGRPLNDTHSTDTQYF. For the CDR3, the DNA is TGCGCCATGAGGGCTAGCGGGAGGCCCCTCAATGACACACACAGCACAGATACGCAGTATTTT.

This sequence joins TRBV25-1 and TRBJ1-2; TRBD1 matches at 11 bases. Looked up from germline, CDR1 is MGHDK and CDR2 is SYGVNS. V shed 6 bases, J shed 8 bases, and the junction held 5 bases outside the gene matches. The CDR3 extends over 13 amino acids. The DNA of the CDR3 is TGTGCCAGCAGACACTGGACAGGGGGCGGCTACACCTTC. This translates into CASRHWTGGGYTF.

This chain uses TRBV6-5 with TRBJ1-2; D is undetermined. V was shortened by 8 bases and J by 3 bases, with 7 bases between the two germline ends. Germline V CDR1 and CDR2: MNHEY, SVGAGI. This CDR3 region has 11 residues. The chain's CDR3 is CASGWDYGYTF. CDR3 bases: TGTGCCAGCGGGTGGGACTATGGCTACACCTTC.

J is TRBJ2-2 and V is TRBV5-1, with 7 bases matching TRBD1. With 0 bases clipped from V and 5 bases from J, the junction kept 7 bases outside the gene matches. Germline V CDR1 and CDR2: SGHRS, YFSETQ. This CDR3 is 16 amino acids long. DNA of the CDR3: TGCGCCAGCAGCTTGGGAGGGGGCGCCAGGACCGGGGAGCTGTTTTTT. Its protein is CASSLGGGARTGELFF.

This chain uses TRBV2 with TRBJ1-1, with unresolved D. The length of the CDR3 is 13 residues. Trimming took off 7 bases at V and 1 base at J, with 10 bases between the two ends. Germline CDR1 and CDR2: SNHLY and FYNNEI. This CDR3 is CASTEGGNTEAFF. The CDR3 region has the DNA TGTGCCAGCACCGAAGGTGGGAACACTGAAGCTTTCTTT.

This clone came up once. The V and J genes are TRBV19 and TRBJ1-2; D gene ambiguous. Germline CDR1 and CDR2: LNHDA and SQIVND (reference sequence). V was clipped by 3 bases and J by 6 bases, with 20 bases between them. The CDR3 runs 16 residues. The CDR3 protein is CASSIKLMVWGDGYTF. In DNA, the CDR3 is TGTGCCAGTAGTATCAAGTTGATGGTGTGGGGAGATGGCTACACCTTC.

The rearrangement uses TRBV28 and TRBJ2-1, with D possibly TRBD2 on 5 matching bases. The CDR3 sequence is 14 residues long. V dropped 4 bases and J dropped 3 bases, with 10 bases sitting between them. Germline-derived CDR1 and CDR2 are MDHEN and SYDVKM. The CDR3 loop reads CASSYEGNYNEQFF. DNA of the CDR3: TGTGCCAGCAGTTATGAGGGAAACTACAATGAGCAGTTCTTC. Full variable domain (outside the CDR3, taken from reference TRBV28 and TRBJ2-1): DVKVTQSSRYLVKRTGEKVFLECVQDMDHENMFWYRQDPGLGLRLIYFSYDVKMKEKGDIPEGYSVSREKKERFSLILESASTNQTSMYLCASSYEGNYNEQFFGPGTRLTVL.

The chain employs TRBV2 and TRBJ2-1, with TRBD2 matching 10 bases. Germline V gene sequence: CDR1 SNHLY, CDR2 FYNNEI. CDR3 length: 15 residues. V dropped 6 bases and J dropped 2; count of bases not matched to a gene: 4. This CDR3 reads CASSRTSGAYNEQFF. The CDR3 DNA is TGTGCCAGCAGCCGGACTAGCGGAGCCTACAATGAGCAGTTCTTC.

The genes are TRBV5-1 and TRBJ2-7, with D hard to call. CDR1 and CDR2 from the germline V gene are SGHRS and YFSETQ. V was trimmed by 0 bases and J by 4 bases, leaving 14 bases between them. This CDR3 contains 15 residues. CDR3 sequence reads: CASSLGTLKTYEQYF. The CDR3 DNA reads TGCGCCAGCAGCTTGGGGACCCTGAAAACTTACGAGCAGTACTTC.

This chain links TRBV6-6 with TRBJ1-1; D is unclear. This CDR3 spans 14 amino acids. CDR1 and CDR2 from the germline V gene are MNHNY and SVGAGI (reference sequence). The V end was cut by 5 bases, the J end by 0 bases, with 10 bases between. The CDR3 loop is CASSGGSMNTEAFF. Here the CDR3 DNA reads TGTGCCAGCAGTGGCGGAAGCATGAACACTGAAGCTTTCTTT.